One sample yielded the 3 T cell receptor beta chains listed below, sequenced in a study of blood T cell repertoires in COVID-19. The table came from immunoSEQ multiplex PCR; TCRdb's copy has only in-frame clones and leaves some out. The sample comprises roughly 250,000 clones, more than 60% of which are singletons, and 4% rests with the top ten. The material sequenced was peripheral blood. The receptors were sampled from a woman in her thirties or forties with active or convalescent COVID-19.

This clone was picked up many times. The chain carries TRBV15 and TRBJ2-7; weak D call: TRBD1 (5 bases). Trimming removed 3 bases from V and 5 bases from J, with 14 bases in between. Per germline, CDR1 LNHNV and CDR2 YYDKDF (reference sequence). CDR3 length equals 14 residues. This chain's CDR3 is CATSSRRVAHEQYF. The DNA for the CDR3 is TGTGCCACCAGCAGCCGCAGGGTGGCCCACGAGCAGTACTTC. Full variable domain (remainder filled in from reference TRBV15 and TRBJ2-7): DAMVIQNPRYQVTQFGKPVTLSCSQTLNHNVMYWYQQKSSQAPKLLFHYYDKDFNNEADTPDNFQSRRPNTSFCFLDIRSPGLGDTAMYLCATSSRRVAHEQYFGPGTRLTVT.

This clone has a handful of counts. The same CDR3 also results from other DNA sequences found in this sample. The chain employs TRBV11-2 and TRBJ1-1, with D perhaps TRBD1 (5 bases). V was clipped by 0 bases and J by 4 bases, with 6 bases between them. From germline, CDR1 is SGHAT and CDR2 FQNNGV. The CDR3 consists of 13 residues. CDR3 region: CASSLDRGTEAFF. The CDR3 bases are TGTGCCAGCAGCTTAGATAGGGGCACTGAAGCTTTCTTT. The full variable domain, completed using reference TRBV11-2 and TRBJ1-1, is EAGVAQSPRYKIIEKRQSVAFWCNPISGHATLYWYQQILGQGPKLLIQFQNNGVVDDSQLPKDRFSAERLKGVDSTLKIQPAKLEDSAVYLCASSLDRGTEAFFGQGTRLTVV.

In its sample, this clone is medium-sized. This sequence joins TRBV5-5 and TRBJ1-3; 11 nucleotides align to TRBD1. The V and J ends lost 2 bases and 4 bases, in that order; junction bases with no gene match: 5. CDR3 length: 16 residues. Looked up from germline, CDR1 is SGHKS and CDR2 is YYEKEE (reference sequence). Here the CDR3 reads CASSFGTGGLGNTIYF. CDR3 DNA sequence: TGTGCCAGCAGCTTCGGGACAGGGGGTTTGGGAAACACCATATATTTT.